This entry is about one T cell receptor beta chain. Antigen: not known. Germline V lookup: CDR1 MDHEN, CDR2 SYDVKM. The CDR3 extends over 15 amino acids. Between the trimmed V and J ends, which lost 10 bases and 4 bases, there was a span of 17 bases. Documented treatment: approximately 9-day PBMC culture with coronavirus spike peptide pools or control peptides (ViraFEST assay). This sample is part of a study of vaccination and CD4 T cells after COVID-19. Whole-study results and caveats: A nonsignificant rise from approximately 21 to 38 was seen in the median number of SARS-CoV-2-reactive clonotypes.

Scientists ran DNA taken from cultured CD4+ T cells through the Oncomine TCR Beta short-read assay for sequencing. One entry per CDR3 protein, called by TCRdb with MiXCR from the PCR reads. The sample yields approximately 13,000 distinct CDR3 sequences, approximately 48% seen once. The specimen sequenced was CD4+ T cells from blood, cultured in vitro. This TCR derives from a human donor who had recovered from COVID-19. The chain uses TRBV28 and TRBJ2-6; D tentatively fits TRBD1 or TRBD2 (6 bases each). The CDR3: CATTRGHSGANVLTF. CDR3 bases: TGTGCCACAACACGGGGGCATTCCGGGGCCAACGTCCTGACTTTC.